In this sample, the clone carrying this TCR beta chain turned up many times. The junction had 13 bases not matched to a gene; V was cut back by 7 bases and J by 5 bases. CDR3 length equals 16 residues. CDR1 SNHLY and CDR2 FYNNEI come from the germline V gene. Using RNA transcripts as the source, TCR beta CDR3 regions were amplified. First-round RT-PCR targeting the TCR CDR3 was performed with the HTBI primer set. A single record per CDR3 protein comes from TCRdb applying MiXCR to the multiplex PCR reads. Of roughly 500,000 distinct CDR3 sequences in the sample, approximately 15% were seen once. This record comes from a study of T cells in Graves' hyperthyroidism and ophthalmopathy.

Input material: blood. The chain links TRBV2 to TRBJ2-3, with 9 bases that match TRBD2. The receptor was derived from a woman between 25 and 40 years old with Graves' hyperthyroidism that later progressed to Graves' ophthalmopathy. DNA of the CDR3: TGTGCCAGCACCTACGGAATAGCGGGAGCGAGAGATACGCAGTATTTT. Encoded protein: CASTYGIAGARDTQYF.